These 16 T cell receptor beta chains share one sample of origin, sequenced in a study of T cell therapy after organ transplantation. These receptors' antigens are unknown. The method was immunoSEQ multiplex PCR; TCRdb's version includes in-frame clones alone and lacks a portion of them. The data contain tens of thousands of clones, 94% of them singletons. The sequencing used CD8+ T cells from blood, collected before autologous CMV-specific T cell therapy. Source of these receptors: a human patient who had received a solid organ transplant and had CMV disease.

V and J are TRBV6-5 and TRBJ2-5, with D maybe TRBD2 (5 bases). The germline V gene has CDR1 MNHEY and CDR2 SVGAGI. Trimming pared 0 bases from V and 5 bases from J, leaving 10 bases between. The CDR3 is made up of 14 amino acids. The CDR3 DNA reads as TGTGCCAGCAGTTACTCGGGTAGCGATGAGACCCAGTACTTC. Its translation is CASSYSGSDETQYF.

The chain uses TRBV11-2 and TRBJ1-1, with 7 bases that match TRBD1. This CDR3 has 14 amino acids. J was trimmed by 4 bases and V by 5 bases; bases with no gene match: 7. Per the germline V gene, CDR1 is SGHAT and CDR2 is FQNNGV. This CDR3 is CASSQNRGITEAFF. As DNA, the CDR3 is TGTGCCAGCAGCCAGAACAGGGGAATCACTGAAGCTTTCTTT.

J is TRBJ2-1 and V is TRBV29-1; D call uncertain. Germline V gene data show CDR1 as SQVTM and CDR2 as ANQGSEA. The CDR3 contains 13 residues. V was pared by 0 bases and J by 2 bases, with 5 bases between. CDR3 residues: CSVEEGPYNEQFF. CDR3 nucleotide sequence: TGCAGCGTTGAAGAAGGCCCCTACAATGAGCAGTTCTTC.

This clone was seen only once. The chain employs TRBV7-6 and TRBJ2-7, with D maybe TRBD2 (5 bases). The V gene lost 1 base and the J gene lost 7 bases, with 14 bases spanning the gap. This CDR3 contains 14 residues. Per germline, CDR1 SGHVS and CDR2 FNYEAQ. CDR3 sequence: CASSLGQDRGEQYF. Here the CDR3 DNA reads TGTGCCAGCAGCTTAGGGCAGGACCGGGGTGAGCAGTACTTC. The full variable domain, its missing parts supplied by reference TRBV7-6 and TRBJ2-7, is GAGVSQSPRYKVTKRGQDVALRCDPISGHVSLYWYRQALGQGPEFLTYFNYEAQQDKSGLPNDRFSAERPEGSISTLTIQRTEQRDSAMYRCASSLGQDRGEQYFGPGTRLTVT.

The V call is TRBV7-6, the J call TRBJ2-1; TRBD2 matches 7 bases. The CDR3 covers 16 residues. With V trimmed by 1 base and J by 7 bases, 10 bases remained unmatched. Per the germline V gene, CDR1 is SGHVS and CDR2 is FNYEAQ. CDR3 nucleotides: TGTGCCAGCAGCTTAGTCGGGTCGGGGGGAGCGAATGAGCAGTTCTTC. It specifies CASSLVGSGGANEQFF.

This clone showed up just once. This chain joins TRBV7-9 and TRBJ2-3; perhaps TRBD1 as D (6 bases). Germline V gives CDR1 SEHNR, CDR2 FQNEAQ (reference sequence). The CDR3 is 17 amino acids. Trimming left V 5 bases short and J 1 base short, with 19 bases between. The CDR3 DNA is TGTGCCAGCAGCGACCAGACAGGTGGCCTGGGCACAGATACGCAGTATTTT. Translating gives CASSDQTGGLGTDTQYF. The entire variable domain, with the rest obtained from reference TRBV7-9 and TRBJ2-3, is as follows: DTGVSQNPRHKITKRGQNVTFRCDPISEHNRLYWYRQTLGQGPEFLTYFQNEAQLEKSRLLSDRFSAERPKGSFSTLEIQRTEQGDSAMYLCASSDQTGGLGTDTQYFGPGTRLTVL.

The sample holds one count of this clone. This chain uses TRBV27 with TRBJ2-1; D gene unclear. The CDR3 has 12 residues. V was clipped by 2 bases and J by 4 bases, with 3 bases between them. CDR1 is MNHEY, CDR2 SMNVEV, per germline (reference sequence). The CDR3 region is CASSLGYNEQFF. The DNA of the CDR3 is TGTGCCAGCAGTTTAGGGTACAATGAGCAGTTCTTC.

The chain carries TRBV13 and TRBJ2-3; tentatively, D is TRBD2 (6 bases). Germline V gene sequence: CDR1 PRHDT, CDR2 FYEKMQ (reference sequence). The CDR3 loop spans 13 amino acids. The germline V and J ends were trimmed by 0 bases and 6 bases, with 7 bases remaining between them. The CDR3 DNA reads TGTGCCAGCAGCTTAGGTCGGGGGGATACGCAGTATTTT. Translated, it gives CASSLGRGDTQYF.

The chain carries TRBV10-3 and TRBJ2-7, with D unclear. This CDR3 has 13 amino acids. Germline CDR1 and CDR2: ENHRY and SYGVKD. Deletions cut 7 bases from V and 6 bases from J, with 16 bases between. The CDR3 here is CAINNIFSSEQYF. Here the CDR3 DNA reads TGTGCCATCAATAACATCTTCAGCTCCGAGCAGTACTTC.

The chain links TRBV5-6 to TRBJ2-6; D is possibly TRBD1 or TRBD2 (6 bases each). Germline-derived CDR1 and CDR2 are SGHDT and YYEEEE. The CDR3 is made up of 18 amino acids. Trimming took 2 bases from V and 0 from J, leaving 15 bases between them. CDR3 sequence reads: CASSFGGGTASGANVLTF. DNA for the CDR3: TGTGCCAGCAGCTTCGGAGGGGGGACGGCCTCTGGGGCCAACGTCCTGACTTTC. Supplemented by reference TRBV5-6 and TRBJ2-6, the full variable domain reads DAGVTQSPTHLIKTRGQQVTLRCSPKSGHDTVSWYQQALGQGPQFIFQYYEEEERQRGNFPDRFSGHQFPNYSSELNVNALLLGDSALYLCASSFGGGTASGANVLTFGAGSRLTVL.

The chain couples TRBV29-1 to TRBJ2-2, with D perhaps matching TRBD2 (6 bases). The CDR3 sequence is 12 residues long. The germline V and J ends were trimmed by 4 bases and 5 bases, with 8 bases remaining between them. Germline V lookup: CDR1 SQVTM, CDR2 ANQGSEA. The CDR3, as DNA: TGCAGCGTTGGGGCGGGGACCGGGGAGCTGTTTTTT. This sequence encodes CSVGAGTGELFF.

The rearrangement links TRBV19 to TRBJ2-7; D tentatively fits TRBD1 or TRBD2 (5 bases each). Germline CDR1 LNHDA, CDR2 SQIVND (reference sequence). V dropped 4 bases and J dropped 1 base, with 11 bases sitting between them. The CDR3 is 14 amino acids. The CDR3 loop is CASSNGGGSYEQYF. The CDR3 coding sequence is TGTGCCAGTAGTAATGGTGGGGGATCCTACGAGCAGTACTTC.

As regards this clone: A read error may account for a junction end that differs from germline. The gene calls are TRBV5-6 and TRBJ2-1; TRBD2 might be the D (6 bases). The germline V gene encodes CDR1 SGHDT and CDR2 YYEEEE. The CDR3 has 13 residues. The CDR3, as DNA: TGTGCCAGCAGCCCATGGACTACTAATGAACAGTTCTTC. This sequence encodes CASSPWTTNEQFF.

This clone turned up a few times. The chain carries TRBV7-9 and TRBJ2-7, with D possibly being TRBD1 or TRBD2 (5 bases each). CDR1 and CDR2 (germline): SEHNR, FQNEAQ (reference sequence). With 8 bases removed from V and 2 bases from J, the gap between germline ends came to 13 bases. CDR3 length equals 13 residues. The CDR3 DNA reads TGTGCCAGCGGGGGTTCAGCGACCTACGAGCAGTACTTC. Protein sequence: CASGGSATYEQYF.

The chain has TRBV5-6 and TRBJ2-7; TRBD2 might be the D (5 bases). The germline V and J ends were trimmed by 0 bases and 0 bases, with 13 bases remaining between them. Germline loops: CDR1 SGHDT, CDR2 YYEEEE. This CDR3 has 16 amino acids. The CDR3 DNA reads TGTGCCAGCAGCTTGGGGTTTAGCGCTTACTCCTACGAGCAGTACTTC. This encodes CASSLGFSAYSYEQYF.

This chain connects TRBV11-2 to TRBJ2-5, with TRBD2 as a possible D gene (5 bases). Trimming stripped 3 bases from V and 4 bases from J, with 21 bases between. The CDR3 sequence is 17 residues long. CDR1 and CDR2 from the germline V gene are SGHAT and FQNNGV. The CDR3 DNA reads as TGTGCCAGCAGCTTGCTGTTCTCCGCTAGCATAGGAGAGACCCAGTACTTC. It is translated as CASSLLFSASIGETQYF.